These 15 T cell receptor beta chains came from one sample sequenced in a study of blood T cells in healthy people across ages. Through a sample-barcoded 5' primer and a J-beta primer mix, a second PCR was run for about 6 to 11 cycles. TCRdb redid the calling of the 5' RACE reads with MiXCR, one entry per CDR3 protein. The sample has approximately 810,000 distinct CDR3 sequences; around 28% are singletons. Sequencing was performed on blood. All receptors derive from an elderly woman in good health.

The chain uses TRBV20-1 and TRBJ1-2, with D perhaps matching TRBD1 (5 bases). CDR3 length equals 12 residues. Germline CDR1 is DFQATT and CDR2 is SNEGSKA (reference sequence). The V and J ends lost 7 bases and 3 bases respectively, with 12 bases between them. CDR3 in DNA: TGCAGTGAGGGGCCGAGGGACTATGGCTACACCTTC. It translates to CSEGPRDYGYTF.

The chain links TRBV7-2 to TRBJ2-3, with D perhaps being TRBD1 or TRBD2 (5 bases each). V lost 5 bases and J lost 2, with 17 bases in between. Per germline, CDR1 SGHTA and CDR2 FQGNSA. The CDR3 is made up of 16 amino acids. The CDR3 DNA is TGTGCCAGCAGCCGCCCCCGGGGCAGGGACACAGATACGCAGTATTTT. Its protein product is CASSRPRGRDTDTQYF.

This clonotype was found many times. J is TRBJ2-5 and V is TRBV6-2 or TRBV6-3; maybe TRBD1 (5 bases). The germline V and J ends were trimmed by 8 bases and 11 bases, with 21 bases remaining between them. This CDR3 is 13 amino acids long. Germline V gene sequence: CDR1 MNHEY, CDR2 SVGEGT. CDR3 sequence: CASEPPHRLKQYF. The CDR3 DNA reads TGTGCCAGCGAACCGCCCCACAGGTTAAAGCAGTACTTC.

This chain joins TRBV20-1 and TRBJ1-2; maybe TRBD1 (5 bases). Germline V gives CDR1 DFQATT, CDR2 SNEGSKA (reference sequence). The CDR3 length is 15 residues. V lost 1 base, J lost 3 bases, and 15 bases lay in between. CDR3 protein: CSARGRDGRDYGYTF. The CDR3 coding sequence is TGCAGTGCTAGAGGGAGGGACGGGCGGGACTATGGCTACACCTTC.

This clonotype was observed a handful of times. The junction departs from germline at one end; a sequencing error may be responsible. The genes are TRBV7-8 and TRBJ2-7, with D perhaps TRBD1 (5 bases). The CDR3 totals 14 residues. Germline CDR1 reads SGHVS; CDR2 reads FQNEAQ. The CDR3: CAGSLGQGSYEQYF. CDR3 coding DNA: TGTGCCGGCAGCTTAGGGCAGGGTTCCTACGAGCAGTACTTC.

The chain recombines TRBV7-2 with TRBJ2-1; 7 nucleotides match TRBD2. The CDR3 length is 17 residues. V lost 1 base to trimming and J lost 7 bases; unmatched junction nucleotides: 13. The V gene's germline CDR1 is SGHTA and CDR2 FQGNSA. CDR3 loop: CASSLVGGGDMGNEQFF. Written as DNA, the CDR3 is TGTGCCAGCAGCTTAGTAGGCGGGGGAGATATGGGGAATGAGCAGTTCTTC.

There are many counts of this clonotype. This chain joins TRBV5-6 and TRBJ2-4; D is perhaps TRBD1 (5 bases). The CDR3 is 14 residues long. V lost 4 bases to trimming and J lost 1 base, with 9 bases between them. Germline V gene sequence: CDR1 SGHDT, CDR2 YYEEEE. The CDR3 nucleotides are TGTGCCAGCAGCCATTCAGGGGCCAAAAACATTCAGTACTTC. It encodes CASSHSGAKNIQYF. Using reference TRBV5-6 and TRBJ2-4 for the parts outside the CDR3, the full variable domain is DAGVTQSPTHLIKTRGQQVTLRCSPKSGHDTVSWYQQALGQGPQFIFQYYEEEERQRGNFPDRFSGHQFPNYSSELNVNALLLGDSALYLCASSHSGAKNIQYFGAGTRLSVL.

The rearrangement links TRBV24-1 to TRBJ1-5; D possibly corresponds to TRBD1 (6 bases). The CDR3 runs to 13 residues. Germline CDR1 reads KGHDR; CDR2 reads SFDVKD. Trimming took off 11 bases at V and 2 bases at J, with 12 bases between the two ends. CDR3 sequence: CAIGGQGNQPQHF. The CDR3 DNA reads TGTGCCATTGGGGGGCAGGGCAATCAGCCCCAGCATTTT.

The V and J genes are TRBV2 and TRBJ1-2; TRBD1 matches 8 bases. Germline-derived CDR1 and CDR2 are SNHLY and FYNNEI. V was clipped by 3 bases and J by 10 bases; unmatched bases: 10. This CDR3 spans 14 amino acids. The CDR3 protein is CASSEADRVIDYTF. The CDR3 region has the DNA TGTGCCAGCAGTGAGGCGGACAGGGTGATCGACTACACCTTC.

This chain uses TRBV7-6 with TRBJ2-5; no clear D. Germline assignment: CDR1 SGHVS and CDR2 FNYEAQ. This CDR3 contains 17 residues. Trimming left V 5 bases short and J 2 bases short, with 21 bases between. In nucleotides, the CDR3 is TGTGCCAGCAGCCCGCTGTCACGGCGGAACCGGCAAGAGACCCAGTACTTC. Protein product: CASSPLSRRNRQETQYF. Using reference TRBV7-6 and TRBJ2-5 for the parts outside the CDR3, the full variable domain is GAGVSQSPRYKVTKRGQDVALRCDPISGHVSLYWYRQALGQGPEFLTYFNYEAQQDKSGLPNDRFSAERPEGSISTLTIQRTEQRDSAMYRCASSPLSRRNRQETQYFGPGTRLLVL.

This clonotype was detected many times. The chain recombines TRBV2 with TRBJ1-1; D remains unclear. From germline, CDR1 is SNHLY and CDR2 FYNNEI. V was shortened by 7 bases and J by 0 bases, with 12 bases between the two germline ends. CDR3 length: 14 residues. Written as DNA, the CDR3 is TGTGCCAGCAATTCCGCGGCGGTGAACACTGAAGCTTTCTTT. It translates to CASNSAAVNTEAFF.

On this clonotype itself: This may be a read error: a much more frequent sequence differs by one nucleotide. V is TRBV29-1 and J is TRBJ1-2; D is possibly TRBD1 (5 bases). CDR1 SQVTM and CDR2 ANQGSEA come from the germline V gene. This CDR3 spans 11 amino acids. CDR3 amino acids: CGVAGADGYTF. The CDR3 region has the DNA TGCGGCGTTGCCGGGGCAGATGGCTACACCTTC. Looking up the rest from reference TRBV29-1 and TRBJ1-2 gives the full variable domain: SAVISQKPSRDICQRGTSLTIQCQVDSQVTMMFWYRQQPGQSLTLIATANQGSEATYESGFVIDKFPISRPNLTFSTLTVSNMSPEDSSIYLCGVAGADGYTFGSGTRLTVV.

The V and J genes are TRBV7-9 and TRBJ2-1; 8 positions match TRBD2. The CDR3 has 15 residues. CDR1 SEHNR and CDR2 FQNEAQ come from the germline V gene (reference sequence). With 1 base clipped from V and 13 bases from J, the junction kept 12 bases outside the gene matches. CDR3 amino acids: CASSLVAGSRETQFF. The CDR3 coding sequence is TGTGCCAGCAGCTTAGTAGCGGGGAGTCGGGAGACCCAGTTCTTC.

The J gene is TRBJ1-1, the V gene TRBV5-1; 7 positions match TRBD1. CDR1 and CDR2 (germline): SGHRS, YFSETQ. The CDR3 has 14 amino acids. The V and J ends lost 6 bases and 1 base, in that order; junction bases with no gene match: 6. The chain's CDR3 is CASNRDSWNTEAFF. The CDR3 DNA sequence: TGCGCCAGCAACAGGGACAGTTGGAACACTGAAGCTTTCTTT.

The V gene is TRBV20-1, the J gene TRBJ2-1; D unclear. Trimming pared 2 bases from V and 12 bases from J, leaving 11 bases between. Per germline, CDR1 DFQATT and CDR2 SNEGSKA (reference sequence). This CDR3 is built from 11 residues. The CDR3 DNA follows: TGCAGTGCTAGACTAGTCGCGCGGCAGTTCTTC. Residues: CSARLVARQFF.